This entry lists 11 T cell receptor beta chains sequenced from one sample in a study of cytomegalovirus exposure and HLA in healthy donors. The study ran its PCR with 60 Vbeta and 13 Jbeta primers. Some clones are missing from TCRdb's copy, which holds only in-frame ones; the method was immunoSEQ multiplex PCR. The profile shows some 98,000 clones, around four fifths of them singletons. The source material was PBMCs. These receptors were collected from a female donor in good health and CMV-seropositive.

The V call is TRBV19, the J call TRBJ2-5; tentative D call: TRBD1 (6 bases). V lost 4 bases and J 3 bases, leaving 9 bases between the germline ends. Germline loops: CDR1 LNHDA, CDR2 SQIVND (reference sequence). This CDR3 is 13 amino acids long. Here the CDR3 reads CASSTNREETQYF. Here the CDR3 DNA reads TGTGCCAGTAGTACGAACAGGGAAGAGACCCAGTACTTC.

The rearrangement uses TRBV29-1 and TRBJ2-1; possible D gene TRBD1, 5 bases. The CDR3 runs to 13 residues. Germline CDR1 SQVTM, CDR2 ANQGSEA. Trimming removed 4 bases from V and 7 bases from J, with 14 bases in between. The CDR3 sequence: CSVARLQGNEQFF. CDR3 bases: TGCAGCGTTGCCCGCCTTCAGGGAAATGAGCAGTTCTTC.

This sequence joins TRBV11-2 and TRBJ2-7; D is perhaps TRBD2 (6 bases). CDR1 and CDR2 from the germline V gene are SGHAT and FQNNGV. This CDR3 is 14 amino acids long. V was shortened by 1 base and J by 6 bases, with 13 bases between the two germline ends. CDR3 sequence: CASSLGRGSREQYF. CDR3 nucleotide sequence: TGTGCCAGCAGCTTAGGGCGGGGATCCCGCGAGCAGTACTTC.

The rearrangement joins TRBV7-9 to TRBJ1-1; the D gene is possibly TRBD1 (5 bases). This CDR3 is built from 15 residues. V lost 4 bases to trimming and J lost 1 base, with 13 bases between them. Germline V gives CDR1 SEHNR, CDR2 FQNEAQ (reference sequence). The CDR3 DNA follows: TGTGCCAGCAGCTCCCGGACACGGCAGAACACTGAAGCTTTCTTT. It codes for CASSSRTRQNTEAFF.

The chain carries TRBV6-1 and TRBJ2-7, with D perhaps matching TRBD2 (5 bases). V lost 3 bases and J 2 bases, leaving 11 bases between the germline ends. Per the germline V gene, CDR1 is MNHNS and CDR2 is SASEGT. CDR3 length: 14 amino acids. This CDR3 reads CASSEETTTYEQYF. CDR3 DNA: TGTGCCAGCAGTGAGGAGACTACAACCTACGAGCAGTACTTC.

The genes are TRBV6-4 and TRBJ1-1; D ambiguous. CDR1 and CDR2 (germline): MRHNA, SNTAGT. Trimming shortened V by 0 bases and J by 7 bases, and 12 bases separated the two germline ends. CDR3 length: 14 amino acids. CDR3 region: CASSDSGGRGEAFF. The DNA of the CDR3 is TGTGCCAGCAGTGACTCGGGTGGGAGAGGTGAAGCTTTCTTT.

The chain employs TRBV5-7 and TRBJ2-7; 7 nucleotides match TRBD1. TRBV5-7 is an open reading frame whose function is uncertain. CDR3 size: 15 residues. The V segment lost 2 bases and the J segment 1 base; nucleotides outside the gene matches: 6. The CDR3 bases are TGTGCCAGCAGCTTACGGGACAGCCTATCCTACGAGCAGTACTTC. Its translation is CASSLRDSLSYEQYF.

The V gene is TRBV19, the J gene TRBJ1-5; 9 bases agree with TRBD1. This CDR3 spans 14 amino acids. V shed 7 bases, J shed 8 bases, and the junction held 9 bases outside the gene matches. The germline V gene encodes CDR1 LNHDA and CDR2 SQIVND (reference sequence). The CDR3 sequence: CASMGRDRVEPQHF. CDR3 in DNA: TGTGCCAGTATGGGGCGGGACAGGGTCGAGCCCCAGCATTTT.

The V call is TRBV10-2, the J call TRBJ1-5; D is perhaps TRBD1 (5 bases). Germline CDR1 WSHSY, CDR2 SAAADI. Trimming removed 8 bases from V and 4 bases from J, with 12 bases in between. This CDR3 is 13 amino acids long. The CDR3 here is CASCLTDNQPQHF. Written as DNA, the CDR3 is TGCGCCAGCTGTCTGACAGATAATCAGCCCCAGCATTTT.

This sequence joins TRBV18 and TRBJ1-5, with a weak D call TRBD1 (6 bases). Germline loops: CDR1 KGHSH, CDR2 LQKENI. The ends were cut back, 3 bases at V and 4 bases at J, with 13 bases in the middle. There are 15 residues in the CDR3. Here the CDR3 DNA reads TGTGCCAGCTCACCGGAACAGGGCGGTAATCAGCCCCAGCATTTT. Translated: CASSPEQGGNQPQHF.

The V and J genes are TRBV20-1 and TRBJ1-4; the D gene is possibly TRBD1 (5 bases). Germline loops: CDR1 DFQATT, CDR2 SNEGSKA (reference sequence). This CDR3 spans 11 amino acids. Trimming removed 3 bases at V and 8 bases at J, with 7 bases between. CDR3 in amino acids: CSASWGEKLFF. The CDR3 nucleotides read TGCAGTGCTAGTTGGGGCGAAAAACTGTTTTTT.